The entry below describes one T cell receptor (beta chain). The data belong to a study of cytomegalovirus exposure and HLA in healthy donors. The CDR3 is made up of 15 amino acids. V lost 3 bases to trimming and J lost 8 bases, with 17 bases between them. The germline gives CDR1 MNHEY, CDR2 SVGAGI. Produced via immunoSEQ multiplex PCR; TCRdb's table is partial and in-frame only. The sample includes approximately 270,000 clones, around 87% of them seen just once. The chain links TRBV6-5 to TRBJ1-3, with D unresolved. The receptor was isolated from a young woman in good health and CMV-seronegative. The sequenced sample was PBMCs. The CDR3 here is CASSYSRIDRDTIYF. For the CDR3, the DNA is TGTGCCAGCAGTTATAGTAGAATCGATCGGGACACCATATATTTT.